The clone carrying this TCR beta chain was seen ten or more times. Antigen specificity is unknown. TCRdb used MiXCR to reprocess the 5' RACE reads, holding one entry per CDR3 protein. The table records 25,000 or so distinct CDR3 sequences, about 12% of them present only once. These data are taken from a study of neurological immune-mediated disorders. General study results and limits: There were no CDR3 amino acid sequences shared by expanded clones across subjects, a result suggesting private repertoires in all groups.

Trimming at V came to 2 bases and at J to 5 bases, leaving 2 bases not matched to a gene. CDR3 length equals 14 residues. Germline CDR1 and CDR2: SEHNR and FQNEAQ (reference sequence). The clonotype comes from a man in his sixties in good health. Input material: PBMCs. V usage is TRBV7-9 and J usage is TRBJ2-2; 7 bases map to TRBD2. In nucleotides, the CDR3 is TGTGCCAGCAGCTTAACTAGCGTGACCGGGGAGCTGTTTTTT. Its protein product is CASSLTSVTGELFF.